This TCR beta chain was obtained from a study of CD8 T cells in Susac syndrome. Random hexamers primed reverse transcription of about 0.5 to 1 ug RNA. TCRdb re-called the immunoSEQ multiplex PCR reads through MiXCR, storing one row per CDR3 protein. The repertoire holds approximately 220,000 distinct CDR3 sequences, with 95% as singletons. Losses at the gene ends were 4 bases for V and 0 bases for J; bases not matched to a gene: 9. The CDR3 extends over 16 amino acids. CDR1 is DFQATT, CDR2 SNEGSKA, per germline (reference sequence). This clonotype was observed once. The sequenced sample was CD4+ T cells from PBMCs. This TCR came from a human donor with multiple sclerosis. The rearrangement uses TRBV20-1 and TRBJ1-5; 7 bases agree with TRBD1. The CDR3 loop reads CSATPTGTYSNQPQHF. DNA of the CDR3: TGCAGTGCTACCCCGACAGGGACGTATAGCAATCAGCCCCAGCATTTT.